This T cell receptor (beta chain) appears in the sequencing data of a study of beta chain features in type 1 diabetes. As concerns this clone: The antigen is unknown.

Study-wide findings and caveats: When Type 1 diabetes patients were examined, their TCRB CDR3s proved moderately but significantly shorter in all four CD4+ subsets. Possibly, sequencing cDNA over-represented cells that had high TCR expression levels. Shorter templates might be favored by PCR, and equally so in patients and in controls. For type 1 diabetes patients, VDJ junctions showed fewer insertions and more deletions.

Reverse transcription of all isolated RNA meant that expressed TCRB transcripts were sequenced. Libraries were prepared by immunoSEQ multiplex PCR; TCRdb keeps only in-frame clonotypes and omits some of them. The sample includes roughly 250,000 clones, over 9.5% of them seen just once. Per the germline V gene, CDR1 is SGDLS and CDR2 is YYNGEE. V dropped 5 bases and J dropped 5; count of bases not matched to a gene: 4. This CDR3 comprises 13 residues. The sequencing input was naive CD4+ T cells from blood. The source is a woman between 18 and 29 years old in good health. The rearrangement uses TRBV9 and TRBJ1-2, with 9 bases that match TRBD1. This CDR3 is CASSETGGYGYTF. CDR3 in DNA: TGTGCCAGCAGTGAGACAGGGGGGTATGGCTACACCTTC.